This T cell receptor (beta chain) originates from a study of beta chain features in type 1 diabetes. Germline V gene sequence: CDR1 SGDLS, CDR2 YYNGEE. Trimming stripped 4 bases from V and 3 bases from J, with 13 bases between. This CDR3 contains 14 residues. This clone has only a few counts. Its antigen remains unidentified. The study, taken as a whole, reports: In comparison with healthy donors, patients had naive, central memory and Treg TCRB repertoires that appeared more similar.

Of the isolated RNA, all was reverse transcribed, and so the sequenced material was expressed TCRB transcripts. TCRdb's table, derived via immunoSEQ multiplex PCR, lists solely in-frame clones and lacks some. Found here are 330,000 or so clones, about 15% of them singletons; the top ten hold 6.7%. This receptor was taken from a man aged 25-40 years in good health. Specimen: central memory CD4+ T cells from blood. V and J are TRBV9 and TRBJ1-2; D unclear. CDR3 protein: CASSPPTAYYGYTF. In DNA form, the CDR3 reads TGTGCCAGCAGCCCCCCTACGGCCTACTATGGCTACACCTTC.